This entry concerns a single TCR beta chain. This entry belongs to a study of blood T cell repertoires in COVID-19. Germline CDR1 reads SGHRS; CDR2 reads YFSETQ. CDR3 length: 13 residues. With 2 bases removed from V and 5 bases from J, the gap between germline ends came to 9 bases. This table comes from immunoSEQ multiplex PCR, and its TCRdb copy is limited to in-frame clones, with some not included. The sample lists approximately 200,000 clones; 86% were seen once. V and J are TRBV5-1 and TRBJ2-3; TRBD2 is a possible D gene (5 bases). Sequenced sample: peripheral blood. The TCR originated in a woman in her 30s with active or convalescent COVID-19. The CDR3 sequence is CASSFRGRDTQYF. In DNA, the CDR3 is TGCGCCAGCAGCTTTAGAGGGCGAGATACGCAGTATTTT.